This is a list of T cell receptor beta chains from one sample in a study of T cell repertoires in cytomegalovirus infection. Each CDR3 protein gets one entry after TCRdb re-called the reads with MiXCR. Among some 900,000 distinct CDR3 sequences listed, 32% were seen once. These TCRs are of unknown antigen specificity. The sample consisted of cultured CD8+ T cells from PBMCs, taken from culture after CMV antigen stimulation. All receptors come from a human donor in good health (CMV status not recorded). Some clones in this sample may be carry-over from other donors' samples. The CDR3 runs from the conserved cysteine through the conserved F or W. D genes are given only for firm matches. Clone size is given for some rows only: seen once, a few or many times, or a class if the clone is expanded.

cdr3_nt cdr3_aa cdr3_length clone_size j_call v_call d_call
TGCGCCAGCAGCCCGGGACGGAACTCCTACGAGCAGTGCTTC CASSPGRNSYEQCF 14 NA TRBJ2-7 TRBV5-1 NA
TGTGCCAGCAGTCTAGGGACAGGGGCACTCAATGAGCAGTTCTTC CASSLGTGALNEQFF 15 NA TRBJ2-1 TRBV27 TRBD1
TGCGCCGGCAGCCACGACCAAGCCAATGGCTACACCTTC CAGSHDQANGYTF 13 NA TRBJ1-2 TRBV4-1 NA
TGTGCCAGCACCTCTCCAGGGAGAGTGAACACTGAAGCTTTCTTT CASTSPGRVNTEAFF 15 NA TRBJ1-1 TRBV11-2 NA
TGTGCCAGTAGCCTGGGACAGGATTATAATTCACCCCTCCACTTT CASSLGQDYNSPLHF 15 many TRBJ1-6 TRBV19 TRBD1
TGTGCCAGCAGTGAAGTGGGGATTACAAATGAGCAGTTCTTC CASSEVGITNEQFF 14 NA TRBJ2-1 TRBV6-1 NA
TGTGCCAGTACCGCAGGGCTATGGACCTACAATGAGCAGTTCTTC CASTAGLWTYNEQFF 15 NA TRBJ2-1 TRBV19 NA
TGTGCCAGCAGTCCTCCGGGCGCGACCCAGTACTTC CASSPPGATQYF 12 few TRBJ2-5 TRBV6-1 NA
TGTGCCAGTAGTAGGTGGACAGGGGATGATGGCTACACCTTC CASSRWTGDDGYTF 14 NA TRBJ1-2 TRBV19 TRBD1
TGTGCCAGCCGCTTAGCGAGGGCGGGGGGGCCGGTTATGCAGTATTTT CASRLARAGGPVMQYF 16 NA TRBJ2-3 TRBV7-6 TRBD2
TGCGCCAGCAGTGAGTCTGGGACAGCGGTCGAGCAGTACTTC CASSESGTAVEQYF 14 NA TRBJ2-7 TRBV10-2 TRBD1
TGTGCCTTTACTTCCGTCCGAGAGACCCAGTACTTC CAFTSVRETQYF 12 NA TRBJ2-5 TRBV7-9 NA
TGTGCCAGCGGACTGCAACAACCAGGGATATACGAAAAACTGTTTTTT CASGLQQPGIYEKLFF 16 few TRBJ1-4 TRBV7-2 NA
TGTGCCAGCAGCCCGATGGCAGGGGACTATGGCTACACCTTC CASSPMAGDYGYTF 14 few TRBJ1-2 TRBV11-2 NA
TGTGCCAGCAGTAATGGGGGGTTCACTGAAGCTTTCTTT CASSNGGFTEAFF 13 NA TRBJ1-1 TRBV6-5 NA
TGTGCCAGCCGCACGGTAGCGGGGGGAAACACCGGGGAGCTGTTTTTT CASRTVAGGNTGELFF 16 NA TRBJ2-2 TRBV7-6 TRBD2
TGTGCCAGCTCACCTGAGGGAAAAAAAGCTTTCTTT CASSPEGKKAFF 12 NA TRBJ1-1 TRBV18 NA
TGTGCCAGCAGTCCCGCGCACCTGACAGGGGGGCCTGGAAACACCATATATTTT CASSPAHLTGGPGNTIYF 18 few TRBJ1-3 TRBV12-3/TRBV12-4 TRBD1
TGTGCCAGCAGCTTAGCAACAGGGGGCATAGCCAAAAACATTCAGTACTTC CASSLATGGIAKNIQYF 17 few TRBJ2-4 TRBV7-9 TRBD1
TGTGCCAGCAGCTTATTTAAGGGGGGGGTCAATCAGCCCCAGCATTTT CASSLFKGGVNQPQHF 16 many TRBJ1-5 TRBV7-2 NA
TGTGCCACCGATACGCGGGGGGCACACTCACCCCTCCACTTT CATDTRGAHSPLHF 14 few TRBJ1-6 TRBV6-6 NA
TGCGCCAGCAGCCAAGGACAGAGTACTGAAGCTTTCTTT CASSQGQSTEAFF 13 NA TRBJ1-1 TRBV4-1 NA
TGTGCCAGCACTGAGGGAAACATTCAGTACTTC CASTEGNIQYF 11 few TRBJ2-4 TRBV2 NA
TGTGCCAGCCAGGGACTAGCTCCCGGGGAGCTGTTTTTT CASQGLAPGELFF 13 few TRBJ2-2 TRBV19 TRBD2